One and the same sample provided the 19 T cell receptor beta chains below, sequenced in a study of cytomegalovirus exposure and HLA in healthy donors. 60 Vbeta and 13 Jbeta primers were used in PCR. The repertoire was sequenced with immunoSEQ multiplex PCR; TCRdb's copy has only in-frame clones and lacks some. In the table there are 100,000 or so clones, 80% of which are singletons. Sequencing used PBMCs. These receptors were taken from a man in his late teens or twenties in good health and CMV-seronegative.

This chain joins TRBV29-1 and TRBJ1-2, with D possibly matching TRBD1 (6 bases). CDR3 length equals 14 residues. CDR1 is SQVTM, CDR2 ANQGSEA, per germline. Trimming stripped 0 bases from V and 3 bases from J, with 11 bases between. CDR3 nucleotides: TGCAGCGTTGAAGAGGGGGCAGGGTACTATGGCTACACCTTC. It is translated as CSVEEGAGYYGYTF. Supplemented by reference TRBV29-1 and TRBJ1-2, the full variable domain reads SAVISQKPSRDICQRGTSLTIQCQVDSQVTMMFWYRQQPGQSLTLIATANQGSEATYESGFVIDKFPISRPNLTFSTLTVSNMSPEDSSIYLCSVEEGAGYYGYTFGSGTRLTVV.

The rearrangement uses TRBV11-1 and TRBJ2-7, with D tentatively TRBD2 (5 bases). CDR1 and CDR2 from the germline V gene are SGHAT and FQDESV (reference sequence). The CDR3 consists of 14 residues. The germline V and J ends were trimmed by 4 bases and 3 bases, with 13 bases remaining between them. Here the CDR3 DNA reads TGTGCCAGCAGCTCTTTCGGGGTTGGCTACGAGCAGTACTTC. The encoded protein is CASSSFGVGYEQYF.

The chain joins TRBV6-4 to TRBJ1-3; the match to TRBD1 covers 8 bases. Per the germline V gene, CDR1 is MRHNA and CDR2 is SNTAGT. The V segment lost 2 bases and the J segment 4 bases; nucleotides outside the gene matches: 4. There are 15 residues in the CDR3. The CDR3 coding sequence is TGTGCCAGCAGTGACCAGGGGGCGCGAGGAAACACCATATATTTT. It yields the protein CASSDQGARGNTIYF.

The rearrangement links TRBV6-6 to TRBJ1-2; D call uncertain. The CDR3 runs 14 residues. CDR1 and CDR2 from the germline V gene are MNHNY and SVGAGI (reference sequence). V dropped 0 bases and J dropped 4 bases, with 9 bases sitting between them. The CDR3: CASSYSGDLYGYTF. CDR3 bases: TGTGCCAGCAGTTACTCAGGAGATCTCTATGGCTACACCTTC.

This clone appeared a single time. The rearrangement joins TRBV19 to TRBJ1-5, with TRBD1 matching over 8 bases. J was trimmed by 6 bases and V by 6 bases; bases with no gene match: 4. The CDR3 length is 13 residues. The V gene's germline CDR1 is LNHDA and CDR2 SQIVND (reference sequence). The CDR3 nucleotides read TGTGCCAGTAGCGACAGGGGAAGTCAGCCCCAGCATTTT. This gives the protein CASSDRGSQPQHF.

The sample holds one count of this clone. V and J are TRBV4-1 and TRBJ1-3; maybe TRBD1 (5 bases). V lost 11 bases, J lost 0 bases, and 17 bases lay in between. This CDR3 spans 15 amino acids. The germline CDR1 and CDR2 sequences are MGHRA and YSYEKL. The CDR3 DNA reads TGCGCCTCAATGACTGACAGTCACTCTGGAAACACCATATATTTT. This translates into CASMTDSHSGNTIYF.

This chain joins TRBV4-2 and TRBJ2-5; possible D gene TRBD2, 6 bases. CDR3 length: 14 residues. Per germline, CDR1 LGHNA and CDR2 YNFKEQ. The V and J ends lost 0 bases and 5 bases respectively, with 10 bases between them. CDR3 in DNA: TGTGCCAGCAGCCAAGAGGCTAGCGCCGAGACCCAGTACTTC. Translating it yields CASSQEASAETQYF.

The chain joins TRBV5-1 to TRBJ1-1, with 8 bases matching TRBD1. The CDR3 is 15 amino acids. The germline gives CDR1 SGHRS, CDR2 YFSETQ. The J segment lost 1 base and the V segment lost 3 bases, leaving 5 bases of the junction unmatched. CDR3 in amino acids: CASSWGQVGNTEAFF. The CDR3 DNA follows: TGCGCCAGCAGCTGGGGACAGGTCGGGAACACTGAAGCTTTCTTT.

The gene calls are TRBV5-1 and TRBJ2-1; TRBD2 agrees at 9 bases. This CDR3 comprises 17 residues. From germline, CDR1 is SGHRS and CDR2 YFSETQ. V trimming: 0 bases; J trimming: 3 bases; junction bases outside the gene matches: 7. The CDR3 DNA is TGCGCCAGCAGCTTGGATCCTAGCGGGGTCATCTACAATGAGCAGTTCTTC. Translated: CASSLDPSGVIYNEQFF. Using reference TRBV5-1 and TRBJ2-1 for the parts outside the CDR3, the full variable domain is KAGVTQTPRYLIKTRGQQVTLSCSPISGHRSVSWYQQTPGQGLQFLFEYFSETQRNKGNFPGRFSGRQFSNSRSEMNVSTLELGDSALYLCASSLDPSGVIYNEQFFGPGTRLTVL.

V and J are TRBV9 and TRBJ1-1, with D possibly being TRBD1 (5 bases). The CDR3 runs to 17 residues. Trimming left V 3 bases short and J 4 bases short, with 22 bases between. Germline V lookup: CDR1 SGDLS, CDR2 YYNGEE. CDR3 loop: CASSGTGRTDPFTEAFF. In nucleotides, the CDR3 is TGTGCCAGCAGCGGTACAGGCCGTACGGATCCCTTCACTGAAGCTTTCTTT.

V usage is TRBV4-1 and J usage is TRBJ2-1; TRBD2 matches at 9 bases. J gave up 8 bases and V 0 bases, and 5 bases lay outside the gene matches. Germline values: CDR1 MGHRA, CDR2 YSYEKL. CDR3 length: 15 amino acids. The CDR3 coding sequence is TGCGCCAGCAGCCAAGAGGGCGGGGGGGACCATGAGCAGTTCTTC. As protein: CASSQEGGGDHEQFF.

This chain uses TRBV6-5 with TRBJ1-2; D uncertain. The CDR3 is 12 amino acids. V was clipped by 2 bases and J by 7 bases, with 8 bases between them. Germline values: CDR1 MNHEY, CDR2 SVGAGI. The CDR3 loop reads CASSYAEGGYTF. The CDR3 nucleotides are TGTGCCAGCAGTTACGCGGAGGGTGGCTACACCTTC.

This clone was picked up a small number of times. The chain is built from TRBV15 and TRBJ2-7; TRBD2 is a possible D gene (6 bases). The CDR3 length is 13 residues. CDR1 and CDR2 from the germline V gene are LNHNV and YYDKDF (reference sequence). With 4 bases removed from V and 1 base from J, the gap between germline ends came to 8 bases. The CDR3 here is CATSMGTSYEQYF. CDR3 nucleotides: TGTGCCACCAGCATGGGGACTTCCTACGAGCAGTACTTC.

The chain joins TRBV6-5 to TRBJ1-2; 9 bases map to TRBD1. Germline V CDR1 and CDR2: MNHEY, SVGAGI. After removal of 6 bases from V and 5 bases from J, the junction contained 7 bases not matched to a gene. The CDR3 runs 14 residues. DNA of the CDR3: TGTGCCAGCAGGATCTCGGGACAGGGATATGGCTACACCTTC. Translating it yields CASRISGQGYGYTF.

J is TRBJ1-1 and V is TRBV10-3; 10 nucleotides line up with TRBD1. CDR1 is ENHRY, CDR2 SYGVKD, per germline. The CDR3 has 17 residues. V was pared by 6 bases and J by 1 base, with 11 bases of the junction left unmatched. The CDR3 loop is CAIRAGTGELGNTEAFF. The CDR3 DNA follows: TGTGCCATCAGAGCCGGGACAGGGGAGTTAGGGAACACTGAAGCTTTCTTT.

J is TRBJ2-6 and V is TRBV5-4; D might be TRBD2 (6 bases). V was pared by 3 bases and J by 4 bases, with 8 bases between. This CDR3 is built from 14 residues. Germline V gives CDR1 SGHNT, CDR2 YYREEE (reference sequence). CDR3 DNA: TGTGCCAGCAGCTCGGGGGACGGGGCCAACGTCCTGACTTTC. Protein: CASSSGDGANVLTF.

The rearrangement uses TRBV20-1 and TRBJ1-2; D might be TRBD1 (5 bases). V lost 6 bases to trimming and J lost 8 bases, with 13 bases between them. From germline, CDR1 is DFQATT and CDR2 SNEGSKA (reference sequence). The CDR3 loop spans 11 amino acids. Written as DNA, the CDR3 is TGCAGTGCCTCCCCGGGGGTCGGCTACACCTTC. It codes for CSASPGVGYTF.

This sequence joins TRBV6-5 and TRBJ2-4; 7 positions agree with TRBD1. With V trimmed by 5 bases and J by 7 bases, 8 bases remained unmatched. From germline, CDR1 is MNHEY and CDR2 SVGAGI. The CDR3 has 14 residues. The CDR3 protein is CASSTGTVTNIQYF. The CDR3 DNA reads TGTGCCAGCAGTACCGGGACAGTGACGAACATTCAGTACTTC.

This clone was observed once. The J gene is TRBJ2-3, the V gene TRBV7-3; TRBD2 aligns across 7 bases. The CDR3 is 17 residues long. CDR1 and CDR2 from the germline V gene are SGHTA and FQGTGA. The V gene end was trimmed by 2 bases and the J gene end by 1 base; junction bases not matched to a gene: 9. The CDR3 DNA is TGTGCCAGCAGCTTATGGACAATGGGGGGGGGCACAGATACGCAGTATTTT. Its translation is CASSLWTMGGGTDTQYF. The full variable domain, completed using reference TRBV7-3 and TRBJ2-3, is GAGVSQTPSNKVTEKGKYVELRCDPISGHTALYWYRQSLGQGPEFLIYFQGTGAADDSGLPNDRFFAVRPEGSVSTLKIQRTERGDSAVYLCASSLWTMGGGTDTQYFGPGTRLTVL.